This note documents a single TCR beta chain sequence. The RNA input was roughly 0.45 to 1 ug, and it was reverse transcribed with random hexamers. TCRdb reprocessed the immunoSEQ multiplex PCR reads via MiXCR and lists one record per CDR3 protein. The sample shows some 120,000 distinct CDR3 sequences, around 94% of them seen only once. The data belong to a study of CD8 T cells in Susac syndrome. This CDR3 region has 16 residues. Germline V lookup: CDR1 LGHNT, CDR2 FRNRAP. J was trimmed by 5 bases and V by 5 bases; bases with no gene match: 7. The chain combines TRBV12-5 with TRBJ2-2; 11 bases map to TRBD2. The specimen sequenced was CD4+ T cells from PBMCs. The TCR sequence derives from a human donor in good health. The CDR3 DNA is TGTGCTAGTGGTAAACCGGGACTAGCGGTTACCGGGGAGCTGTTTTTT. This gives the protein CASGKPGLAVTGELFF.